This T cell receptor (beta chain) was observed in a study of blood T cells in healthy people across ages. Of note for this clonotype: Its antigen is still unknown.

Sample-barcoded 5' priming and a J-beta primer mix drove a second PCR of roughly 6 to 12 cycles. TCRdb itself ran the 5' RACE reads through MiXCR, one entry per CDR3 protein. The data show 700,000 to 900,000 distinct CDR3 sequences, roughly 24% seen once. Notes on the study in general: Diversity estimates from one million T cells were considered underestimates.

The CDR3 is 16 residues long. Germline values: CDR1 DFQATT, CDR2 SNEGSKA (reference sequence). The V segment lost 3 bases and the J segment 7 bases; nucleotides outside the gene matches: 14. This same sample was also part of a study on T cells of mothers and their children. From that study: A few healthy Caucasian mothers, along with their six children, served as the donors.

The sample comprised blood. The rearrangement uses TRBV20-1 and TRBJ1-4; TRBD1 aligns across 7 bases. The receptor comes from a boy aged 5-17 years in good health. The DNA for the CDR3 is TGCAGTGCTAGTCGGCCAGGGGGAGGGTATTGTGAAAAACTGTTTTTT. As protein: CSASRPGGGYCEKLFF.